This TCR beta chain was identified in a study of T cell changes during pregnancy in multiple sclerosis. Some clones are missing from TCRdb's copy, which holds only in-frame ones; the method was immunoSEQ multiplex PCR. This repertoire shows roughly 32,000 clones, over 85% found once; its top ten account for roughly 4%. CDR1 and CDR2 (germline): SGHDT, YYEEEE. With V trimmed by 4 bases and J by 4 bases, 9 bases remained unmatched. This CDR3 contains 16 residues. The TCR originated in a female donor with multiple sclerosis, enrolled in a pregnancy study. The sample was CD8+ T cells from peripheral blood mononuclear cells, taken in the third trimester of pregnancy. V usage is TRBV5-6 and J usage is TRBJ1-5; 9 bases agree with TRBD1. CDR3 region: CASSTSRDRVNQPQHF. In DNA, the CDR3 is TGTGCCAGCAGCACGTCCCGGGACAGGGTTAATCAGCCCCAGCATTTT.